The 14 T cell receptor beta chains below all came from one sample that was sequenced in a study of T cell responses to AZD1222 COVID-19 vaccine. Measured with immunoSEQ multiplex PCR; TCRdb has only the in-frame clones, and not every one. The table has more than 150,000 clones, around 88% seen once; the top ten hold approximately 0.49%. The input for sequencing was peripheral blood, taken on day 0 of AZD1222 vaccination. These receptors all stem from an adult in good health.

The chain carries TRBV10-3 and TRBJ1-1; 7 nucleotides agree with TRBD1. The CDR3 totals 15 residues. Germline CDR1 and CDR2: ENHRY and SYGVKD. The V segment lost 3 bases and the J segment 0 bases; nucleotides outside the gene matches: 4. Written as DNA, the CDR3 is TGTGCCATCAGTGATTCGGGGACAGTGAACACTGAAGCTTTCTTT. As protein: CAISDSGTVNTEAFF.

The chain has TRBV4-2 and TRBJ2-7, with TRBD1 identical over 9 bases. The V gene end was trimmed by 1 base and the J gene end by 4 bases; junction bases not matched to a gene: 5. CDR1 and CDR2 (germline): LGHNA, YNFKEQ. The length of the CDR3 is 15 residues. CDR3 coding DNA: TGTGCCAGCAGCCAAGGGGGACAGGGTATTTACGAGCAGTACTTC. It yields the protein CASSQGGQGIYEQYF.

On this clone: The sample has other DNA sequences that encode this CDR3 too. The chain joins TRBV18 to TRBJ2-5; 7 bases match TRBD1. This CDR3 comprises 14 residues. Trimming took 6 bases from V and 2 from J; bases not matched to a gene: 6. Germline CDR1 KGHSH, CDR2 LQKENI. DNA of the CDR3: TGTGCCAGCTCTCCGACGACAGGGCAAGAGACCCAGTACTTC. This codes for CASSPTTGQETQYF. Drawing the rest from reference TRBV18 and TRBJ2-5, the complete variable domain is NAGVMQNPRHLVRRRGQEARLRCSPMKGHSHVYWYRQLPEEGLKFMVYLQKENIIDESGMPKERFSAEFPKEGPSILRIQQVVRGDSAAYFCASSPTTGQETQYFGPGTRLLVL.

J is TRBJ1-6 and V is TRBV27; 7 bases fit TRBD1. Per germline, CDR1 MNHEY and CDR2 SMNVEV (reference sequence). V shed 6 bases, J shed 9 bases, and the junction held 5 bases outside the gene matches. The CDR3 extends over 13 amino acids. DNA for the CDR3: TGTGCCAGCAGCCCAGGGGGAATTTCACCCCTCCACTTT. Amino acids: CASSPGGISPLHF.

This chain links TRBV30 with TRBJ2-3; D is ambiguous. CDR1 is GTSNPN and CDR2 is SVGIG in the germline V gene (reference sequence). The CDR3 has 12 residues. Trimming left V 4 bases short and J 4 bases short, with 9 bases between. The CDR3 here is CAWNLRADTQYF. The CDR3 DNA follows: TGTGCCTGGAACCTTCGGGCAGATACGCAGTATTTT.

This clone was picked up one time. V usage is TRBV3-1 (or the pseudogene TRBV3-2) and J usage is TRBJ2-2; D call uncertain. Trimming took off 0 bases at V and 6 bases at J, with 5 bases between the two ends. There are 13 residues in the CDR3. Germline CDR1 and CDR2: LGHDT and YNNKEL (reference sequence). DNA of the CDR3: TGTGCCAGCAGCCAAGATCTATCCGGGGAGCTGTTTTTT. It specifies CASSQDLSGELFF.

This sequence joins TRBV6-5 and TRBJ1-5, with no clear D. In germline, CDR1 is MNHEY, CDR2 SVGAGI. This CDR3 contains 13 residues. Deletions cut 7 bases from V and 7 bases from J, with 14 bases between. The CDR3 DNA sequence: TGTGCCAGCACTCATGGACCGGGACAGCCCCAGCATTTT. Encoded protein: CASTHGPGQPQHF.

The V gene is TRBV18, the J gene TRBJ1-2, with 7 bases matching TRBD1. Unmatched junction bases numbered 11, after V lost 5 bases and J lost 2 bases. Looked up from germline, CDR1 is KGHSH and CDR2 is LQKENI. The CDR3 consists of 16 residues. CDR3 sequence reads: CASSGDSTLSNYGYTF. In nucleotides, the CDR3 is TGTGCCAGCTCAGGGGACAGCACCCTATCGAACTATGGCTACACCTTC.

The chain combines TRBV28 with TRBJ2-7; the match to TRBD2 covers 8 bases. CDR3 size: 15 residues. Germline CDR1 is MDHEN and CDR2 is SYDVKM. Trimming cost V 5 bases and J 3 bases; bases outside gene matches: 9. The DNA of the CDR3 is TGTGCCAGCAGTGCCGGGACTAGGCCTTACTACGAGCAGTACTTC. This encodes CASSAGTRPYYEQYF. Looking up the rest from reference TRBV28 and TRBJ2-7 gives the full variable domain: DVKVTQSSRYLVKRTGEKVFLECVQDMDHENMFWYRQDPGLGLRLIYFSYDVKMKEKGDIPEGYSVSREKKERFSLILESASTNQTSMYLCASSAGTRPYYEQYFGPGTRLTVT.

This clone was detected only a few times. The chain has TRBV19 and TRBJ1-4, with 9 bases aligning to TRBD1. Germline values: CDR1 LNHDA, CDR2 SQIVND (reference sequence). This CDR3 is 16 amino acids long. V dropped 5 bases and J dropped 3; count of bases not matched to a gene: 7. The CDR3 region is CASSALQGASNEKLFF. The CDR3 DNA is TGTGCCAGTAGTGCCTTACAGGGGGCGTCTAATGAAAAACTGTTTTTT.

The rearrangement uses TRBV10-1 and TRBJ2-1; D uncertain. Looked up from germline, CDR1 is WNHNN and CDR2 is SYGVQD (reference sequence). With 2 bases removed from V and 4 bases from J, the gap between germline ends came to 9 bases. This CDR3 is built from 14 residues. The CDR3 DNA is TGCGCCAGCAGTGAGCGGCAGATATACAATGAGCAGTTCTTC. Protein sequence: CASSERQIYNEQFF.

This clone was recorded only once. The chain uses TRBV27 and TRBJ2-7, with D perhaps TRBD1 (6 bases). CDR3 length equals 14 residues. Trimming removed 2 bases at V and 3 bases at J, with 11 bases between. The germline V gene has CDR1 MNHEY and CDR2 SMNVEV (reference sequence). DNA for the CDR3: TGTGCCAGCAGTTTAACCGGGACAATCTACGAGCAGTACTTC. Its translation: CASSLTGTIYEQYF.

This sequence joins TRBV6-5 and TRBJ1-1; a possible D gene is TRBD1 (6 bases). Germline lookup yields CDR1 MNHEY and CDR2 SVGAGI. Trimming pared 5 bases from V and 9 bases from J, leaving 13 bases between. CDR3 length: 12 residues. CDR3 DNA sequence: TGTGCCAGCAGTCGCCGGGACACCAAAGCTTTCTTT. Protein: CASSRRDTKAFF.

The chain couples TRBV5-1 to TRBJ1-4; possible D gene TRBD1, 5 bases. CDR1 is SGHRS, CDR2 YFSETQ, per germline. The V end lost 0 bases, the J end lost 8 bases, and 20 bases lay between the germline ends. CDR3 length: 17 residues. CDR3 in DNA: TGCGCCAGCAGCTTGGCCAAAACGTCATCCGAGGGGGAAAAACTGTTTTTT. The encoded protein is CASSLAKTSSEGEKLFF.